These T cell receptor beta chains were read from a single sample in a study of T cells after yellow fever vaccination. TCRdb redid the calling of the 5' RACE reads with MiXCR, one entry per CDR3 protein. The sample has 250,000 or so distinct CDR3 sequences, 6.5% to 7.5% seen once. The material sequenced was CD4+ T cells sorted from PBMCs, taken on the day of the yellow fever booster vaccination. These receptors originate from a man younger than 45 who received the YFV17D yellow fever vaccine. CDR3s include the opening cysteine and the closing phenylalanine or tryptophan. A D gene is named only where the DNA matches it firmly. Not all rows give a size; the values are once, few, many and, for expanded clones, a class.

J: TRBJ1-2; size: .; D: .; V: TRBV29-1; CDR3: CSVTAGLGYTF; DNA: TGCAGCGTGACCGCCGGATTAGGCTACACCTTC
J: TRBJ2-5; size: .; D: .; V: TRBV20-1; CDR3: CSASRRAGETQYF; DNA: TGCAGTGCTAGTCGCAGGGCCGGGGAGACCCAGTACTTC
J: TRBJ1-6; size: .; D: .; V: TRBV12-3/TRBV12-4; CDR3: CASSWTRDNSPLHF; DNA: TGTGCCAGCAGTTGGACAAGAGATAATTCACCCCTCCACTTT
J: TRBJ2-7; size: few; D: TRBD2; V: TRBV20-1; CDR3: CSARDSASGSGYEQYF; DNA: TGCAGTGCTAGAGATTCGGCTAGCGGGAGTGGATACGAGCAGTACTTC
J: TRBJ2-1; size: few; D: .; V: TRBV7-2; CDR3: CASSLESIYNEQFF; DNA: TGTGCCAGCAGCTTAGAGAGTATCTACAATGAGCAGTTCTTC
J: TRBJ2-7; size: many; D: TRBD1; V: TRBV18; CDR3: CASSPGQGFYYEQYF; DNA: TGTGCCAGCTCACCAGGACAGGGGTTCTACTACGAGCAGTACTTC
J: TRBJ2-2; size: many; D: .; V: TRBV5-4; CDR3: CASSARGIEGELFF; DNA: TGTGCCAGCAGCGCACGGGGAATTGAGGGGGAGCTGTTTTTT
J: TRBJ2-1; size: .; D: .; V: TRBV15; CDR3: CATSTFSRAGEQFF; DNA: TGTGCCACCAGCACCTTCTCAAGAGCGGGTGAGCAGTTCTTC
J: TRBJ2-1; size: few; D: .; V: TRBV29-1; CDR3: CSLGGSSYNEQFF; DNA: TGCAGCCTTGGGGGTAGCTCCTACAATGAGCAGTTCTTC
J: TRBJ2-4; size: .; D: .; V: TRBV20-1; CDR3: CSASQGSAKNIQYF; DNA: TGCAGTGCTAGCCAGGGTTCCGCCAAAAACATTCAGTACTTC
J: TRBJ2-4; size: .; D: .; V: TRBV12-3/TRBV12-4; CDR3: CASSFSGGRNIQYF; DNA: TGTGCCAGCAGTTTTTCTGGTGGGAGAAACATTCAGTACTTC
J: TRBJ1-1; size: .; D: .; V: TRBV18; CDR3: CASSPSEILNTEAFF; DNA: TGTGCCAGCTCCCCATCAGAGATTTTGAACACTGAAGCTTTCTTT
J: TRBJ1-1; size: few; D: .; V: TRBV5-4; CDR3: CASSLNGGRMNTEAFF; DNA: TGTGCCAGCAGCTTGAATGGAGGGAGGATGAACACTGAAGCTTTCTTT
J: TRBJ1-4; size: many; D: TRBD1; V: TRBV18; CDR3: CASSQQGTNEKLFF; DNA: TGTGCCAGCTCACAACAGGGGACTAATGAAAAACTGTTTTTT
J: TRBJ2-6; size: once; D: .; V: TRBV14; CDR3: CASSQVLGANVLTF; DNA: TGTGCCAGCAGCCAGGTTCTGGGGGCCAACGTCCTGACTTTC
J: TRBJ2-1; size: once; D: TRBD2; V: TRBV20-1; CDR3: CCARERRTSGKHEQFF; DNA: TGCTGTGCTAGAGAAAGGAGGACTAGCGGGAAACATGAGCAGTTCTTC
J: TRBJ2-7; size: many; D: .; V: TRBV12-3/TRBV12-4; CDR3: CASSVRGYEQYF; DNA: TGTGCCAGCAGTGTGAGGGGGTACGAGCAGTACTTC
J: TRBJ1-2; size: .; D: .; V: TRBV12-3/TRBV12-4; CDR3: CASSPDKVYGYTF; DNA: TGTGCCAGCAGCCCTGATAAGGTCTATGGCTACACCTTC
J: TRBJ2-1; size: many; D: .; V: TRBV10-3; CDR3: CAIRGTPDNEQFF; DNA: TGTGCCATCAGGGGGACCCCAGACAATGAGCAGTTCTTC
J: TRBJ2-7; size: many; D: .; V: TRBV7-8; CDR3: CASSLLGGKTYEQYF; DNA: TGTGCCAGCAGCTTACTGGGCGGGAAGACCTACGAGCAGTACTTC
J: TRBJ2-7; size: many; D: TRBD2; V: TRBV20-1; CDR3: CSAVGLAGEEQYF; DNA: TGCAGTGCCGTGGGACTAGCGGGAGAGGAGCAGTACTTC
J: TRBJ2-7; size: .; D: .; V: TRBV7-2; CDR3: CASGITGRYEQYF; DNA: TGTGCCAGCGGGATTACAGGGCGCTACGAGCAGTACTTC
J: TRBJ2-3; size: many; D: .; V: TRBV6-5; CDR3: CASSFLNRPDTQYF; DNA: TGTGCCAGCAGTTTCCTTAACAGGCCAGATACGCAGTATTTT
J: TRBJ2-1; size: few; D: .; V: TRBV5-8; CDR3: CASSTPTGPNEQFF; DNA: TGTGCCAGCAGCACACCTACGGGGCCCAATGAGCAGTTCTTC
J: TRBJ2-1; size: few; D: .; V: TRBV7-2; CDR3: CASSLGEYNEQFF; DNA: TGTGCCAGCAGCTTAGGTGAATACAATGAGCAGTTCTTC
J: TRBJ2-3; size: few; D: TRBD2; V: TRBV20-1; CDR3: CSARGTSLHTQYF; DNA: TGCAGTGCTAGAGGGACTAGCCTTCATACGCAGTATTTT
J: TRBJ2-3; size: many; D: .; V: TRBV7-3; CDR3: CASSLDRTDTQYF; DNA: TGTGCCAGCAGCTTGGACAGAACCGATACGCAGTATTTT
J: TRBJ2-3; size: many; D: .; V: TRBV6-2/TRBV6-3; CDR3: CASRGGQRSTDTQYF; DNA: TGTGCCAGCAGAGGTGGACAGCGTAGCACAGATACGCAGTATTTT
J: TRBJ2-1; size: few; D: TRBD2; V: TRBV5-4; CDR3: CASSTPSGEGLNEQFF; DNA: TGTGCCAGCAGCACTCCTAGCGGGGAAGGGTTGAATGAGCAGTTCTTC
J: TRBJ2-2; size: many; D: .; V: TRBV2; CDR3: CASSEIKGVGELFF; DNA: TGTGCCAGCAGTGAAATAAAAGGGGTGGGGGAGCTGTTTTTT
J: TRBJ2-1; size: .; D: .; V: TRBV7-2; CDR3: CASTLAGPRGNNEQFF; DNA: TGTGCCAGCACCCTGGCAGGGCCTCGGGGGAACAATGAGCAGTTCTTC
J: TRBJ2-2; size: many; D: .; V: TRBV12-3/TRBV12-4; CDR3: CASSFSGRGGELFF; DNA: TGTGCCAGCAGTTTCTCAGGGCGTGGCGGGGAGCTGTTTTTT
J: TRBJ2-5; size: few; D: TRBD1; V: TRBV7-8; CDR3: CASSLVGTAQETQYF; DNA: TGTGCCAGCAGCTTAGTTGGGACAGCACAGGAGACCCAGTACTTC
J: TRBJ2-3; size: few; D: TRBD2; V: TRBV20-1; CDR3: CSASGAGGFADTQYF; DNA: TGCAGTGCTAGTGGGGCGGGAGGATTTGCAGATACGCAGTATTTT
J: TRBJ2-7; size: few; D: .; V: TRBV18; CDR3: CASSPSRDIYEQYF; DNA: TGTGCCAGCTCACCTTCCCGGGACATCTACGAGCAGTACTTC
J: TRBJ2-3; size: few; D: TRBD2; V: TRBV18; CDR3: CASSPEIAGGVTGTQYF; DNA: TGTGCCAGCTCACCTGAAATCGCGGGAGGTGTGACGGGTACGCAGTATTTT
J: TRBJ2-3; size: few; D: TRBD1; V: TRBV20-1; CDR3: CSAENRRTGVSDTQYF; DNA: TGCAGTGCTGAAAATCGTAGGACAGGGGTTTCAGATACGCAGTATTTT
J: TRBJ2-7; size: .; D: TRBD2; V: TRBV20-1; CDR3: CSANSGRADEQYF; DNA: TGCAGTGCTAATAGCGGGAGGGCAGACGAGCAGTACTTC
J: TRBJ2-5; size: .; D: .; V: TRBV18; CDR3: CASSPRVWETQYF; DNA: TGTGCCAGCTCACCCAGGGTTTGGGAGACCCAGTACTTC
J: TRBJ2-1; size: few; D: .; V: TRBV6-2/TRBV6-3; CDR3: CASSQIIRGFPNEQFF; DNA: TGTGCCAGCAGCCAAATCATCCGAGGGTTCCCCAATGAGCAGTTCTTC
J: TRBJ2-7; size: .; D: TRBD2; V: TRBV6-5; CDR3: CASSSGTSGNPSQYF; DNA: TGTGCCAGCAGTTCCGGGACTAGCGGTAATCCTTCCCAGTACTTC
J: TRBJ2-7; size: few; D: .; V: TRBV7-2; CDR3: CASSFAGGDEQYF; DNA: TGTGCCAGCAGCTTCGCTGGAGGGGACGAGCAGTACTTC
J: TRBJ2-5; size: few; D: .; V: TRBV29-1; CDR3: CSGAAGIETQYF; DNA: TGCAGCGGTGCGGCGGGGATAGAGACCCAGTACTTC
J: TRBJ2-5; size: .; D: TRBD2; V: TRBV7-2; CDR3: CASSLWFGGETQYF; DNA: TGTGCCAGCAGCTTATGGTTCGGGGGGGAGACCCAGTACTTC
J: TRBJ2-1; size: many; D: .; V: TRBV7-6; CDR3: CASSLRHHRDNEQFF; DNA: TGTGCCAGCAGCTTAAGGCATCATCGGGACAATGAGCAGTTCTTC
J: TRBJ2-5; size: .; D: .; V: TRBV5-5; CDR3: CASSLDLETQYF; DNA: TGTGCCAGCAGCTTGGATTTGGAGACCCAGTACTTC
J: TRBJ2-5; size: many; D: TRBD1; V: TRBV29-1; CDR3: CSVGQGASKETQYF; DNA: TGCAGCGTCGGACAGGGGGCGAGTAAAGAGACCCAGTACTTC
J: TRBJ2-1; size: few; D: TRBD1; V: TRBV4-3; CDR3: CASSQDREGGREQFF; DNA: TGCGCCAGCAGCCAAGATCGGGAAGGGGGCCGTGAGCAGTTCTTC
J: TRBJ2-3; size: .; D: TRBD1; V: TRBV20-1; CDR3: CSALTGGFTDTQYF; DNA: TGCAGTGCTCTAACAGGGGGCTTCACAGATACGCAGTATTTT
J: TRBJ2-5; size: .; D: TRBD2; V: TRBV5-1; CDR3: CASSLPSGSQETQYF; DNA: TGCGCCAGCAGCTTGCCTAGCGGGAGCCAAGAGACCCAGTACTTC
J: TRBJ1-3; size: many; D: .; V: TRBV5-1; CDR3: CASSYDSGNTIYF; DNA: TGCGCCAGCAGCTACGACTCTGGAAACACCATATATTTT
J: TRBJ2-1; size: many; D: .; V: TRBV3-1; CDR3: CASSQLEPMGNEQFF; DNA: TGTGCCAGCAGCCAACTGGAGCCTATGGGGAATGAGCAGTTCTTC
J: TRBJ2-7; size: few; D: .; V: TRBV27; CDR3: CASSVRQAGPGYEQYF; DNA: TGTGCCAGCAGTGTACGACAGGCGGGGCCTGGATACGAGCAGTACTTC
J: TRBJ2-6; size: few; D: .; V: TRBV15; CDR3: CATSRQLGSGANVLTF; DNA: TGTGCCACCAGCAGACAACTTGGCTCTGGGGCCAACGTCCTGACTTTC
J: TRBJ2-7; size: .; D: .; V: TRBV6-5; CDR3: CASSPRSEGAQYF; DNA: TGTGCCAGCAGTCCCCGGTCTGAGGGTGCGCAGTACTTC